This T cell receptor beta chain was recorded in a study of cytomegalovirus exposure and HLA in healthy donors. Overall study context: Some 85 million unique TCRs, all from HLA-typed donors, were included in an early release of the data. For the roughly 400 genotyped donors, more than 65% fell within the Caucasian-associated ancestry cluster.

In the PCR, 60 Vbeta and 13 Jbeta primers were used. Clones were read by immunoSEQ multiplex PCR, and TCRdb kept only the in-frame ones, dropping some. The data hold 150,000 to 200,000 clones, with 80% observed a single time. Study-level findings and limits: Some V segments, including TRBV6-2 and TRBV6-3, were excluded as indistinguishable.

With regard to this clone: Its antigen remains unknown.

The germline V gene has CDR1 SNHLY and CDR2 FYNNEI. V was pared by 6 bases and J by 5 bases, with 4 bases between. CDR3 length equals 10 residues. The V call is TRBV2, the J call TRBJ2-5; no reliable D call. Sequencing input: PBMCs. The clonotype comes from a woman aged 45 to 65 in good health and CMV-seropositive. The CDR3 protein is CASSFETQYF. CDR3 bases: TGTGCCAGCAGCTTCGAGACCCAGTACTTC.